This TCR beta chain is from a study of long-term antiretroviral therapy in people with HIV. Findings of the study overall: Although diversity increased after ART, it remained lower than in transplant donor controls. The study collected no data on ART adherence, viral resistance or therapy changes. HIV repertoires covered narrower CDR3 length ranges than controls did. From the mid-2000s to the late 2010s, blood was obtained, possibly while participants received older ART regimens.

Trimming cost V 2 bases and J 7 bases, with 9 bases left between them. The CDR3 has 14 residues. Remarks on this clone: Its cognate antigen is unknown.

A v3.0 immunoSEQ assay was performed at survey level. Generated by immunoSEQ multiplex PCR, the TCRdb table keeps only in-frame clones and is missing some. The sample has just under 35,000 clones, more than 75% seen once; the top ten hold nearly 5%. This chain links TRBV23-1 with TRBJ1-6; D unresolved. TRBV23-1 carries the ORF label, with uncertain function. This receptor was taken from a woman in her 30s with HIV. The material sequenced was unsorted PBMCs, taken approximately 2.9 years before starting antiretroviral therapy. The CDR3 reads CASSQGRVNSPLHF. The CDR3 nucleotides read TGCGCCAGCAGTCAAGGGCGGGTAAATTCACCCCTCCACTTT.